This T cell receptor beta chain was documented in a study of shared clonotypes between healthy human individuals (dated by TCRdb to the early 2020s). Some background on the complete study: A few men and a couple of women, aged 18 to 49 years, made up the cohort. For each donor, three plates each were used for CD4 naive and CD4 memory, two plates were used for CD8 naive, and one plate was used for CD8 memory. To estimate repertoire size and how much clonotypes are shared between individuals, the study performed deep sequencing of blood TCR repertoires from roughly five healthy adults. To increase sequencing depth and limit assay-specific biases, different laboratories used diverse techniques to prepare libraries and sequence TCR repertoires. Between about 0.9 and 10 billion PBMCs per donor were obtained by leukapheresis.

CD8 naive samples consisted of CD45RO-negative cells that were positively selected for CCR7, yielding a CD45RA+CCR7+ population without TemRA cells. The donors were healthy, HIV-negative adults with no recently reported acute infections or vaccinations. Every donor was a Caucasian adult residing in Nashville, Tennessee, USA. After blood collection by leukapheresis, PBMCs were isolated using Ficoll-Histopaque density gradient centrifugation and then cryopreserved in the vapor phase of liquid nitrogen. Analytical flow cytometry was used to check the purity and quantity of each magnetically sorted T cell population. Each sorted fraction had its genomic DNA isolated and then quantified by UV absorbance on a Nanodrop 2000c. TCR CDR3 regions were amplified from genomic DNA by multiplex PCR using the deep immunoSEQ assay. Genomic DNA extracted from each cell subset was distributed evenly over all wells of several immunoSEQ 96-well plates, and each plate served as one replicate. Each replicate PCR for sorted subsets received about 220 ng genomic DNA, equal to about 30,000 T cell genomes. Purified libraries were quantified with a Qubit 3.0 fluorometer, sized on a Bioanalyzer 2100, and re-quantified with the KAPA Library Quantification kit. A separate single-read 150-cycle Illumina NextSeq 550 flow cell was used to sequence each immunoSEQ 96-well plate. Concerning the study's data processing: Because only junctional sequences without quality scores were contained in the immunoSEQ output, filtering matching that applied to full-length reads could not be performed. To assign V/J genes and CDR3, sequences were annotated using PyIR, a Python wrapper for IgBLAST v1.9, with IMGT germline references. Reads were removed for weak V/J assignments (E-value above 1e-6), missing CDR3, stop codons, out-of-frame junctions, or ambiguous translated residues. V3J clonotypes were defined as sequences sharing the same inferred V gene, J gene, and CDR3 amino acid sequence. To compute the percentage overlap between repertoires, the number of shared unique clonotypes was divided by the size of the smaller repertoire. Richness of each repertoire was evaluated using RTK rarefaction, the Chao1 estimator, and Recon v2.1 estimates of unobserved clonotypes. OLGA was used to compute generation probabilities for all TCRbeta clonotypes that the gDNA method yielded from a few donors. In its TCRdb copy, this immuneACCESS table keeps in-frame sequences only and misses some clones. Where compared with another copy, unresolved V genes explain less than half of these, and the others have no known cause. For V, J and clone size, that table is used; D and trimming come from the DNA. This sample holds around 1,900,000 clones; approximately 92% were observed only once. The ten largest clones add up to 1.5% to 2% of the sample.

General findings and caveats noted by the study authors: Only blood was sampled, and tissue TCR repertoires likely differ from those in blood. The small number of donors limited the genetic and exposure-history diversity represented. Compared with non-shared clonotypes, clonotypes shared by all four sorted-subset donors had higher generation probabilities. Based on pairwise subsampling, the degree of clonotype sharing among donors was expected to be affected by sequencing depth. Naive subsets generally had larger estimated clonotype richness than memory subsets. Approximately 5% of naive CD4, 3% to 3.5% of naive CD8, 2.3% of memory CD4, and roughly 0.4% of memory CD8 clonotypes were shared across a few donors. Rarefaction of sorted-subset datasets indicated incomplete sequencing despite the large sequencing depth.

For CDR1 and CDR2, the germline V gene lists MGHRA and YSYEKL. Clipping removes 4 bases from V and 6 bases from J, with 9 as the unmatched junction base count. The CDR3 contains 14 residues, cysteine and phenylalanine counted. Only CDR3 DNA remains: 42 bases, in frame from the first base. On this clone: Its specific antigen is unknown. There are no base qualities to consult, and no much larger clone falls within one base.

The receptor comes from a man aged 18 to 30 in good health. Some clones in this sample may be carry-over from other donors' samples. The chain joins TRBV4-1 to TRBJ2-7; 7 middle bases align to TRBD1. Sequencing used naive CD8+ T cells from PBMCs. Read against the paper, the sample's cell subset or site label means: CD45RA+CCR7+. The CDR3: CASSRGQVDGEQYF. The DNA reads TGCGCCAGCAGCCGCGGACAGGTCGACGGCGAGCAGTACTTC.